One and the same sample provided the 28 T cell receptor beta chains below, sequenced in a study of cytomegalovirus exposure and HLA in healthy donors. The PCR ran on 60 Vbeta and 13 Jbeta primers. Profiling relied on immunoSEQ multiplex PCR, and the TCRdb table lists in-frame clones only, not all of them. The profile shows fewer than 250,000 clones, approximately 80% of them singletons. The sample comprised PBMCs. All receptors derive from a man aged 35-49 years in good health and CMV-seropositive.

J is TRBJ1-4 and V is TRBV6-4; TRBD1 matches at 9 bases. The CDR3 extends over 16 amino acids. V shed 10 bases, J shed 0 bases, and the junction held 9 bases outside the gene matches. The germline gives CDR1 MRHNA, CDR2 SNTAGT. CDR3 sequence reads: CAIGWDRDATNEKLFF. CDR3 DNA: TGTGCCATAGGGTGGGACAGGGATGCAACTAATGAAAAACTGTTTTTT.

The CDR3 is CASSGRTGGSGELFF. The CDR3 DNA reads as TGCGCCAGCAGTGGACGGACAGGGGGCTCCGGGGAGCTGTTTTTT. This chain joins TRBV10-1 and TRBJ2-2; 11 positions agree with TRBD1. The germline CDR1 and CDR2 sequences are WNHNN and SYGVQD (reference sequence). Losses at the gene ends were 4 bases for V and 6 bases for J; bases not matched to a gene: 4. CDR3 length equals 15 residues.

The chain combines TRBV19 with TRBJ1-1; TRBD1 matches at 8 bases. Germline lookup yields CDR1 LNHDA and CDR2 SQIVND (reference sequence). Losses at the gene ends were 4 bases for V and 3 bases for J; bases not matched to a gene: 4. The CDR3 contains 14 residues. CDR3 DNA: TGTGCCAGTAGTAGGGGACAGGAGTACACTGAAGCTTTCTTT. This codes for CASSRGQEYTEAFF.

The chain recombines TRBV7-9 with TRBJ2-7; tentative D call: TRBD1 (6 bases). Germline CDR1 reads SEHNR; CDR2 reads FQNEAQ (reference sequence). CDR3 length: 15 residues. V was pared by 4 bases and J by 0 bases, with 13 bases between. The CDR3 here is CASSSTGSASYEQYF. The CDR3 DNA reads as TGTGCCAGCAGCTCCACAGGGTCGGCCTCCTACGAGCAGTACTTC.

This sequence joins TRBV5-8 and TRBJ2-1; D is unresolved. CDR1 is SGHTS, CDR2 YDEGEE, per germline. V lost 1 base and J 0 bases, leaving 11 bases between the germline ends. The CDR3 length is 16 residues. The CDR3, as DNA: TGTGCCAGCAGCTTGACCGGTACCAACTCCTACAATGAGCAGTTCTTC. It encodes CASSLTGTNSYNEQFF. The complete variable domain, with remaining parts taken from reference TRBV5-8 and TRBJ2-1, reads EAGVTQSPTHLIKTRGQQATLRCSPISGHTSVYWYQQALGLGLQFLLWYDEGEERNRGNFPPRFSGRQFPNYSSELNVNALELEDSALYLCASSLTGTNSYNEQFFGPGTRLTVL.

This chain connects TRBV7-2 to TRBJ2-3; no firm D call. The germline CDR1 and CDR2 sequences are SGHTA and FQGNSA. CDR3 size: 13 residues. Trimming stripped 5 bases from V and 0 bases from J, with 6 bases between. CDR3 nucleotide sequence: TGTGCCAGCAGCCTGTCTAGCACAGATACGCAGTATTTT. Amino acid sequence: CASSLSSTDTQYF.

In nucleotides, the CDR3 is TGTGCCAGCAGTTTCGAGGTTCCCACAGATACGCAGTATTTT. This sequence encodes CASSFEVPTDTQYF. This chain joins TRBV27 and TRBJ2-3; D gene unclear. In germline, CDR1 is MNHEY, CDR2 SMNVEV (reference sequence). This CDR3 region has 14 residues. The ends were cut back, 3 bases at V and 2 bases at J, with 9 bases in the middle.

This chain uses TRBV7-3 with TRBJ2-7; 8 bases are shared with TRBD1. Germline V gene lookup returns CDR1 SGHTA and CDR2 FQGTGA. With 3 bases clipped from V and 5 bases from J, the junction kept 9 bases outside the gene matches. CDR3 length equals 15 residues. The CDR3 DNA follows: TGTGCCAGCAGCTTTAGGGGACAGGAGAGGGACGAGCAGTACTTC. Translation gives CASSFRGQERDEQYF.

This chain uses TRBV5-1 with TRBJ2-2; 7 nucleotides agree with TRBD1. CDR1 and CDR2 (germline): SGHRS, YFSETQ. The J segment lost 6 bases and the V segment lost 2 bases, leaving 19 bases of the junction unmatched. The CDR3 is 19 amino acids. The CDR3 DNA reads as TGCGCCAGCAGCTTTACGGACAGGCTCGGGACGGGGATCGCCGGGGAGCTGTTTTTT. It specifies CASSFTDRLGTGIAGELFF.

V gene TRBV6-1 combines with J gene TRBJ1-6; D uncertain. The length of the CDR3 is 14 residues. Germline lookup yields CDR1 MNHNS and CDR2 SASEGT. Trimming left V 2 bases short and J 7 bases short, with 9 bases between. This CDR3 reads CASSEREKNSPLHF. DNA for the CDR3: TGTGCCAGCAGTGAACGGGAGAAAAATTCACCCCTCCACTTT.

The rearrangement joins TRBV9 to TRBJ2-3; D uncertain. V was trimmed by 3 bases and J by 3 bases, leaving 5 bases between them. The CDR3 loop spans 12 amino acids. CDR1 and CDR2 (germline): SGDLS, YYNGEE. The CDR3 protein is CASSDKTDTQYF. CDR3 bases: TGTGCCAGCAGCGACAAGACAGATACGCAGTATTTT.

The chain joins TRBV9 to TRBJ2-3, with 7 bases lining up with TRBD2. Germline V gene data show CDR1 as SGDLS and CDR2 as YYNGEE. This CDR3 is built from 15 residues. V shed 3 bases and J 0 bases; nucleotides not matched to a gene: 4. The CDR3 protein is CASSGTSVSTDTQYF. The DNA of the CDR3 is TGTGCCAGCAGCGGTACTAGCGTAAGCACAGATACGCAGTATTTT.

The chain links TRBV28 to TRBJ2-3; the match to TRBD1 covers 8 bases. Germline V CDR1 and CDR2: MDHEN, SYDVKM. The CDR3 sequence is 14 residues long. With V trimmed by 5 bases and J by 5 bases, 6 bases remained unmatched. The CDR3 protein is CASSPTDRGDTQYF. CDR3 nucleotides: TGTGCCAGCAGTCCGACTGACAGGGGAGATACGCAGTATTTT.

The chain is built from TRBV2 and TRBJ1-6, with 7 bases lining up with TRBD1. Germline values: CDR1 SNHLY, CDR2 FYNNEI. CDR3 size: 15 residues. Trimming removed 8 bases from V and 2 bases from J; junction bases left unmatched: 6. The CDR3 sequence is CASAGQATYNSPLHF. CDR3 nucleotide sequence: TGTGCCAGCGCAGGACAGGCCACCTATAATTCACCCCTCCACTTT.

The rearrangement uses TRBV2 and TRBJ2-3; 12 positions agree with TRBD2. CDR3 length: 16 residues. Germline assignment: CDR1 SNHLY and CDR2 FYNNEI. Trimming cost V 7 bases and J 2 bases; bases outside gene matches: 7. CDR3 sequence reads: CASTSGLAGPTDTQYF. The CDR3 DNA sequence: TGTGCCAGCACGTCCGGACTAGCGGGGCCCACAGATACGCAGTATTTT. Together with reference TRBV2 and TRBJ2-3, the CDR3 gives the full variable domain: EPEVTQTPSHQVTQMGQEVILRCVPISNHLYFYWYRQILGQKVEFLVSFYNNEISEKSEIFDDQFSVERPDGSNFTLKIRSTKLEDSAMYFCASTSGLAGPTDTQYFGPGTRLTVL.

The count of this clone is one. Here the CDR3 reads CASSPSKGANQPQHF. In nucleotides, the CDR3 is TGCGCCAGCAGCCCCTCGAAAGGAGCCAATCAGCCCCAGCATTTT. This chain uses TRBV4-1 with TRBJ1-5; D gene unclear. The length of the CDR3 is 15 residues. The germline CDR1 and CDR2 sequences are MGHRA and YSYEKL. The ends were cut back, 4 bases at V and 3 bases at J, with 13 bases in the middle.

The genes are TRBV30 and TRBJ2-5, with D possibly TRBD2 on 5 matching bases. The CDR3 loop spans 14 amino acids. CDR1 and CDR2 from the germline V gene are GTSNPN and SVGIG (reference sequence). The germline V and J ends were trimmed by 4 bases and 11 bases, with 23 bases remaining between them. The CDR3 sequence is CAWTYGTVLSGQYF. CDR3 coding DNA: TGTGCCTGGACCTATGGAACAGTCCTCTCGGGGCAGTACTTC.

The chain couples TRBV9 to TRBJ2-1; 10 bases are a match to TRBD2. Germline CDR1 reads SGDLS; CDR2 reads YYNGEE. The CDR3 sequence is 18 residues long. J lost 4 bases, V lost 0 bases, and 10 bases had no gene match. The CDR3 DNA is TGTGCCAGCAGCGTAGCTAAAGCTAGCGGGGGTTGGTACAATGAGCAGTTCTTC. This codes for CASSVAKASGGWYNEQFF.

The sample holds a few counts of this clone. The V gene is TRBV5-1, the J gene TRBJ1-4; no definite D call. Germline values: CDR1 SGHRS, CDR2 YFSETQ. Between the trimmed V and J ends, which lost 6 bases and 0 bases, there was a span of 15 bases. The CDR3 has 16 residues. CDR3 sequence: CASTREASSTNEKLFF. The CDR3 DNA reads as TGCGCCAGCACACGAGAGGCCTCTTCAACTAATGAAAAACTGTTTTTT.

V gene TRBV7-9 combines with J gene TRBJ2-3, with 11 bases aligning to TRBD2. The CDR3 covers 17 residues. Per germline, CDR1 SEHNR and CDR2 FQNEAQ (reference sequence). J lost 1 base, V lost 3 bases, and 6 bases had no gene match. CDR3 in DNA: TGTGCCAGCAGCTTCGGGACTAGCGGAGGGGGCACAGATACGCAGTATTTT. It specifies CASSFGTSGGGTDTQYF.

V is TRBV5-4 and J is TRBJ1-2; 10 bases line up with TRBD1. Trimming at V came to 4 bases and at J to 3 bases, leaving 6 bases not matched to a gene. CDR1 is SGHNT and CDR2 is YYREEE in the germline V gene (reference sequence). This CDR3 region has 15 residues. The CDR3 loop reads CASSRDRGGDYGYTF. CDR3 coding DNA: TGTGCCAGCAGCAGGGACAGGGGAGGCGACTATGGCTACACCTTC.

The chain combines TRBV6-5 with TRBJ2-1; 11 bases fit TRBD1. Per the germline V gene, CDR1 is MNHEY and CDR2 is SVGAGI. J was trimmed by 3 bases and V by 6 bases; bases with no gene match: 4. The length of the CDR3 is 15 residues. In nucleotides, the CDR3 is TGTGCCAGCAGACGGACAGGGGGCGGCTACAATGAGCAGTTCTTC. Amino acid sequence: CASRRTGGGYNEQFF.

Only a few counts were recorded for this clone. The chain links TRBV6-6 to TRBJ2-1; D unresolved. The V end lost 7 bases, the J end lost 5 bases, and 12 bases lay between the germline ends. This CDR3 contains 13 residues. The germline V gene has CDR1 MNHNY and CDR2 SVGAGI (reference sequence). CDR3 residues: CASMGRANNEQFF. In nucleotides, the CDR3 is TGTGCCAGCATGGGCCGAGCTAACAATGAGCAGTTCTTC.

V is TRBV2 and J is TRBJ1-6; a weak D match, TRBD1 (6 bases). The germline CDR1 and CDR2 sequences are SNHLY and FYNNEI. The CDR3 is 16 amino acids. With 8 bases removed from V and 6 bases from J, the gap between germline ends came to 20 bases. Here the CDR3 reads CASGVPGGHVNSPLHF. DNA for the CDR3: TGTGCCAGCGGGGTCCCCGGGGGGCATGTTAATTCACCCCTCCACTTT.

The chain uses TRBV19 and TRBJ1-2; maybe TRBD1 (6 bases). Germline assignment: CDR1 LNHDA and CDR2 SQIVND (reference sequence). V shed 6 bases and J shed 5 bases, with 25 bases lying between them. This CDR3 has 17 residues. CDR3 sequence (DNA): TGTGCCAGTAGCACCAACCCTATAAAGGACAGAAGATATGGCTACACCTTC. This codes for CASSTNPIKDRRYGYTF.

This clone has just one count. The chain couples TRBV4-3 to TRBJ2-7, with 7 bases matching TRBD2. Germline CDR1 reads LGHNA; CDR2 reads YSLEER. The CDR3 has 16 amino acids. V dropped 1 base and J dropped 4; count of bases not matched to a gene: 10. The CDR3 protein is CASSQGYGGAGYEQYF. The CDR3 bases are TGCGCCAGCAGCCAAGGTTACGGGGGAGCGGGGTACGAGCAGTACTTC.

The chain combines TRBV7-9 with TRBJ2-3; D not certain. The CDR3 is 10 amino acids. Germline CDR1 is SEHNR and CDR2 is FQNEAQ (reference sequence). The germline V and J ends were trimmed by 6 bases and 6 bases, with 4 bases remaining between them. The CDR3 region is CASRADTQYF. The DNA for the CDR3 is TGTGCCAGCAGGGCCGATACGCAGTATTTT. Full variable domain (remainder filled in from reference TRBV7-9 and TRBJ2-3): DTGVSQNPRHKITKRGQNVTFRCDPISEHNRLYWYRQTLGQGPEFLTYFQNEAQLEKSRLLSDRFSAERPKGSFSTLEIQRTEQGDSAMYLCASRADTQYFGPGTRLTVL.

The V gene is TRBV6-6, the J gene TRBJ1-5; D possibly corresponds to TRBD1 (6 bases). Germline-derived CDR1 and CDR2 are MNHNY and SVGAGI (reference sequence). The CDR3 spans 16 residues. V lost 4 bases and J 4 bases, leaving 17 bases between the germline ends. CDR3 protein: CASSFPGGQQNQPQHF. The CDR3, as DNA: TGTGCCAGCAGTTTTCCGGGCGGACAGCAAAATCAGCCCCAGCATTTT.